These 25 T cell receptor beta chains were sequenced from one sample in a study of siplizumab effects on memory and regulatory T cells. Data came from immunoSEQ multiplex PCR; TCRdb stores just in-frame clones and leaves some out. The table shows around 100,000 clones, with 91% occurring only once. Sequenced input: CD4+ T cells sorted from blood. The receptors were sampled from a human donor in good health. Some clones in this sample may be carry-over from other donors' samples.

The CDR3 reads CAPQGGLNTGELFF. As DNA, the CDR3 is TGTGCCCCTCAGGGGGGGCTTAACACCGGGGAGCTGTTTTTT. This rearrangement joins TRBV7-9 to TRBJ2-2, with D perhaps assigned TRBD1 or TRBD2 (7 bases each). The CDR3 is 14 amino acids. Germline assignment: CDR1 SEHNR and CDR2 FQNEAQ (reference sequence). Trimming stripped 11 bases from V and 2 bases from J, with 15 bases between.

CDR3 nucleotides: TGTGCCAGCTCACTATCAAGGACGGAGACCGGGGAGCTGTTTTTT. This encodes CASSLSRTETGELFF. The rearrangement links TRBV18 to TRBJ2-2; D ambiguous. With 4 bases removed from V and 5 bases from J, the gap between germline ends came to 14 bases. The V gene's germline CDR1 is KGHSH and CDR2 LQKENI. There are 15 residues in the CDR3.

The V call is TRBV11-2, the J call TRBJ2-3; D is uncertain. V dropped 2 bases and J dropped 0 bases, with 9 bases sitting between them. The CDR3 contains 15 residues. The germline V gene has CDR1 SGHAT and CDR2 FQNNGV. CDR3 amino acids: CASSLMGGSTDTQYF. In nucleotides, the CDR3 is TGTGCCAGCAGCTTAATGGGCGGAAGCACAGATACGCAGTATTTT.

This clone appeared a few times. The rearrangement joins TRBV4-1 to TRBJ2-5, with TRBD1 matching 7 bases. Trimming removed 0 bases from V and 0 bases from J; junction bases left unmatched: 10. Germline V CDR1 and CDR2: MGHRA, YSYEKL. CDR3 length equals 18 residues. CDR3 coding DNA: TGCGCCAGCAGCCAAGAACTTTCCGGGACAGCGTACCAAGAGACCCAGTACTTC. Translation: CASSQELSGTAYQETQYF.

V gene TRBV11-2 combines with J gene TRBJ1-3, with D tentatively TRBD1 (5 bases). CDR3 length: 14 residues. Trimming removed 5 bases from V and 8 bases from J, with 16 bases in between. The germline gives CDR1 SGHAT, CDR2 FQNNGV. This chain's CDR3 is CASSPRVLGDTIYF. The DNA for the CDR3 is TGTGCCAGCAGCCCTCGGGTCTTGGGGGACACCATATATTTT.

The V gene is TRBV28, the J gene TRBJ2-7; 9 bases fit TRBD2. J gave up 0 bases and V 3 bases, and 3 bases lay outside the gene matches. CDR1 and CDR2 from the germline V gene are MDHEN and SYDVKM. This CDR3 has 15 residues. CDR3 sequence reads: CASSLGGRASYEQYF. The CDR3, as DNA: TGTGCCAGCAGTTTGGGCGGGAGGGCCTCCTACGAGCAGTACTTC.

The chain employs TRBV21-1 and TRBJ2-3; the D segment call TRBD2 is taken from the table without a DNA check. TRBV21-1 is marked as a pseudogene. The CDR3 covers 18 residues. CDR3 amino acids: CASSKAPGTSGCTDTQYF. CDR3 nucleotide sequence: TGTGCCAGCAGCAAAGCGCCCGGGACTAGCGGATGCACAGATACGCAGTATTTT.

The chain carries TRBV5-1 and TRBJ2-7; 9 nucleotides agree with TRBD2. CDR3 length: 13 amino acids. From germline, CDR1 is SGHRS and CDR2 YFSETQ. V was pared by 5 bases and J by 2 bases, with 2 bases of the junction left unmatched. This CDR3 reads CASRPSGAYEQYF. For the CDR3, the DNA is TGCGCCAGCAGGCCTAGCGGGGCCTACGAGCAGTACTTC.

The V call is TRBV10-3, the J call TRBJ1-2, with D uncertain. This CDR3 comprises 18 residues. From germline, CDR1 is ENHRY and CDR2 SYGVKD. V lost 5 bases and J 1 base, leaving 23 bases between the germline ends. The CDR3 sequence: CAISPSLRSEVINYGYTF. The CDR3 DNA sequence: TGTGCCATCAGTCCGTCATTGAGATCCGAAGTTATTAACTATGGCTACACCTTC.

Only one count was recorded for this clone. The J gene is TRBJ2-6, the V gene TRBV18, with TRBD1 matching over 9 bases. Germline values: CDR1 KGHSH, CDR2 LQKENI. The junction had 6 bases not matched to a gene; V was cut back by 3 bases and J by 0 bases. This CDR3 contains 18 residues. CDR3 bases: TGTGCCAGCTCACCCCCGGGACAGGGCCTCTCTGGGGCCAACGTCCTGACTTTC. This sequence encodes CASSPPGQGLSGANVLTF.

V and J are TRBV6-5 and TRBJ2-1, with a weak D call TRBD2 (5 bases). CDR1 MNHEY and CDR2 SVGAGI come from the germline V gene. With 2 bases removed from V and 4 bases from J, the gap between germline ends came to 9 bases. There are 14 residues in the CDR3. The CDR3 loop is CASSYGRAYNEQFF. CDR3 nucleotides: TGTGCCAGCAGTTACGGGCGGGCTTACAATGAGCAGTTCTTC.

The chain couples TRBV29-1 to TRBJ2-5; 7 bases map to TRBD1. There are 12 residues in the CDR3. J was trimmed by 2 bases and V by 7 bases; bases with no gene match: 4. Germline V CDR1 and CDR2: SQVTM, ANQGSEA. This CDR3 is CSGSTGQETQYF. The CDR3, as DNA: TGCAGCGGCTCGACAGGGCAAGAGACCCAGTACTTC.

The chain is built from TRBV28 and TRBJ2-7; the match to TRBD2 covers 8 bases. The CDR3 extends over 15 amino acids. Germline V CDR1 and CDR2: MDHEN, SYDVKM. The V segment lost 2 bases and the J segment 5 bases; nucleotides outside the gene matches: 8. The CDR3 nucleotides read TGTGCCAGCAGTTTACCGGGAGGGCCCCCTGACGAGCAGTACTTC. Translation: CASSLPGGPPDEQYF.

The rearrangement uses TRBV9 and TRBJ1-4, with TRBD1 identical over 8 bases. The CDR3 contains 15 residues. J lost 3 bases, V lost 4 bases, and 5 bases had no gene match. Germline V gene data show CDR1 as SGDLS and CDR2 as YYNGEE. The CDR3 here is CASSPQGAANEKLFF. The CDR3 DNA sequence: TGTGCCAGCAGCCCCCAGGGGGCTGCTAATGAAAAACTGTTTTTT. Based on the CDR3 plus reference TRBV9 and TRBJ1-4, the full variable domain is DSGVTQTPKHLITATGQRVTLRCSPRSGDLSVYWYQQSLDQGLQFLIQYYNGEERAKGNILERFSAQQFPDLHSELNLSSLELGDSALYFCASSPQGAANEKLFFGSGTQLSVL.

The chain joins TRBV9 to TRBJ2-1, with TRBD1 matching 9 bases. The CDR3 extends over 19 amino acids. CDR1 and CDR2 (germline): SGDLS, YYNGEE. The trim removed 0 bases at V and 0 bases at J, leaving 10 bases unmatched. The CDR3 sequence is CASSVAFSGTGLSYNEQFF. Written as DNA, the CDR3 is TGTGCCAGCAGCGTAGCCTTCTCCGGGACAGGGCTCTCCTACAATGAGCAGTTCTTC.

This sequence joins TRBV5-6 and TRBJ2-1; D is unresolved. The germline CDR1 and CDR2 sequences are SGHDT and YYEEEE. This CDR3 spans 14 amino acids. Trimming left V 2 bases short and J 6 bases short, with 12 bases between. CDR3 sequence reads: CASSFRSRINEQFF. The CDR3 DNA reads TGTGCCAGCAGCTTTCGTTCGAGGATCAATGAGCAGTTCTTC.

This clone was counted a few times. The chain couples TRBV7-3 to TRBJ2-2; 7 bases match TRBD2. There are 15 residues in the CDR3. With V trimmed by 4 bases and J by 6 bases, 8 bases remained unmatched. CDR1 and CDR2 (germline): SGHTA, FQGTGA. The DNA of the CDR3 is TGTGCCAGCAGCTCCACGGGAGGAAGGGCCGGGGAGCTGTTTTTT. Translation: CASSSTGGRAGELFF.

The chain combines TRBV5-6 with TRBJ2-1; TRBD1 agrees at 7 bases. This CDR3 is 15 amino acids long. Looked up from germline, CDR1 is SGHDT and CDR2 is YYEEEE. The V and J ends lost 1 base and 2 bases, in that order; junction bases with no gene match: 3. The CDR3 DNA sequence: TGTGCCAGCAGCTTGACGACAGGGACCTACAATGAGCAGTTCTTC. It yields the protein CASSLTTGTYNEQFF.

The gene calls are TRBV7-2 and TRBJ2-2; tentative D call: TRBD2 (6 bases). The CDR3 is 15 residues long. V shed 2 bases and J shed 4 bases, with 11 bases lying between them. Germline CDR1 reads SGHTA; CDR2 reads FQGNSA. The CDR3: CASSLYGAGTGELFF. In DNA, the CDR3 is TGTGCCAGCAGCTTATACGGAGCGGGCACCGGGGAGCTGTTTTTT.

The CDR3 nucleotides read TGTGCCAGCAGCACCGGGACAGGGACTGAAAAACTGTTTTTT. Translating it yields CASSTGTGTEKLFF. The chain employs TRBV6-6 and TRBJ1-4, with 9 nucleotides matching TRBD1. Germline CDR1 and CDR2: MNHNY and SVGAGI (reference sequence). Unmatched junction bases numbered 6, after V lost 6 bases and J lost 7 bases. The CDR3 runs 14 residues.

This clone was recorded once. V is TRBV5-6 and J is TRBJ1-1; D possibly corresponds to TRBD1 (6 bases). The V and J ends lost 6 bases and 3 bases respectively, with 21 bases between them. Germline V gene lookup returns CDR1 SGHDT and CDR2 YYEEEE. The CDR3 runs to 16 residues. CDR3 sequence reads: CASILTWNRADTEAFF. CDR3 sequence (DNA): TGTGCCAGCATCCTCACTTGGAACAGGGCGGACACTGAAGCTTTCTTT.

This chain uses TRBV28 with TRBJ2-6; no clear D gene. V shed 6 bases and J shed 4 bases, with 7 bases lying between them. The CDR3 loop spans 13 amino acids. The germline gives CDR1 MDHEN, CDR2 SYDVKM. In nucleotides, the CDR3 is TGTGCCAGCAGAAACACAGGGGCCAACGTCCTGACTTTC. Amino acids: CASRNTGANVLTF.

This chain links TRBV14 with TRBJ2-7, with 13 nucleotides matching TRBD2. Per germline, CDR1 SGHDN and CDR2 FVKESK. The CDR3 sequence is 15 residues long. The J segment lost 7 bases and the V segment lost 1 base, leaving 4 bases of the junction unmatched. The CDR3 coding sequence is TGTGCCAGCAGCCAAGCTGGACTAGCGGGAGTTGAGCAGTACTTC. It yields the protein CASSQAGLAGVEQYF.

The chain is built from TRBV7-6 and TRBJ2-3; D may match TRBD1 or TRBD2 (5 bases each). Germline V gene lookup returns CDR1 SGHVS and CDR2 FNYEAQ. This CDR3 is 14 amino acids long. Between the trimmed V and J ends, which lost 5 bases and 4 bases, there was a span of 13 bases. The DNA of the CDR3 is TGTGCCAGCAGCCCCAGGTTGGGGGCAGATACGCAGTATTTT. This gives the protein CASSPRLGADTQYF.

The CDR3 spells CASSLSVVGWERNNEQFF. The DNA of the CDR3 is TGCGCCAGCAGCTTGAGCGTGGTTGGCTGGGAAAGGAACAATGAGCAGTTCTTC. The V gene is TRBV5-1, the J gene TRBJ2-1, with no clear D. This CDR3 spans 18 amino acids. V lost 1 base and J 5 bases, leaving 22 bases between the germline ends. Germline-derived CDR1 and CDR2 are SGHRS and YFSETQ.